The 4 T cell receptor beta chains below come from one sample, sequenced in a study of human T cells and chemical hapten exposure (dated by TCRdb to the early 2020s). Receptor libraries were prepared by RACE. Sequencing was carried out with a NextSeq 500. TCRdb applied fastp at Q25 and MiXCR to the public reads, then kept only in-frame beta chains. Identical CDR3 proteins give one entry, which carries the most common genes and DNA. Across this sample there are about 350,000 distinct CDR3 sequences, with approximately 5.8% seen only once. Together, the top ten hold around 8% of the sample. The time point label of this sample denotes: pre-sensitization, week 0. The sample's treatment or condition label, decoded: therapeutic diphenylcyclopropenone sensitization with weekly scalp DPC. The input for sequencing was whole blood, taken in connection with sensitization to the hapten diphenylcyclopropenone (DPC). Receptor source: a woman aged 18-30 years with alopecia areata. Some clones in this sample may be carry-over from other donors' samples.

This clonotype showed up many times. V is TRBV6-4 and J is TRBJ2-1, with 11 bases matching TRBD2. In germline, CDR1 is MRHNA, CDR2 SNTAGT. The CDR3 is 15 amino acids. The V segment lost 5 bases and the J segment 7 bases; nucleotides outside the gene matches: 7. The CDR3 DNA follows: TGTGCCAGCAGTCCAACTAGCGGGGGAGGTAATGAGCAGTTCTTC. It translates to CASSPTSGGGNEQFF.

This clonotype has only a few counts. The chain has TRBV6-2 or TRBV6-3 and TRBJ2-3; 7 bases line up with TRBD2. Germline trimming cut 6 bases from V and 0 bases from J; bases unmatched to any gene: 15. CDR3 size: 18 residues. Germline lookup yields CDR1 MNHEY and CDR2 SVGEGT. CDR3 DNA: TGTGCCAGCAGCAGCGGGACCACTTCTTGGACTAGCACAGATACGCAGTATTTT. This encodes CASSSGTTSWTSTDTQYF.

A few counts support this clonotype. The gene calls are TRBV6-2 or TRBV6-3 and TRBJ2-5; the match to TRBD2 covers 11 bases. The J segment lost 5 bases and the V segment lost 0 bases, leaving 5 bases of the junction unmatched. CDR1 MNHEY and CDR2 SVGEGT come from the germline V gene. The CDR3 has 16 residues. The CDR3 spells CASSYSLAGGVETQYF. In nucleotides, the CDR3 is TGTGCCAGCAGTTACTCGCTAGCGGGGGGTGTGGAGACCCAGTACTTC.

J is TRBJ1-2 and V is TRBV20-1, with D possibly being TRBD1 (6 bases). The CDR3 runs to 14 residues. The V and J ends lost 1 base and 5 bases respectively, with 14 bases between them. CDR1 DFQATT and CDR2 SNEGSKA come from the germline V gene (reference sequence). DNA of the CDR3: TGCAGTGCTAGAGCGCTTGGGGGCTGGTATGGCTACACCTTC. Translated: CSARALGGWYGYTF.